The entry that follows covers one TCR beta chain sequence. This specimen comes from a study of T cell changes during pregnancy in multiple sclerosis. Sequenced by immunoSEQ multiplex PCR; TCRdb stores in-frame clones only, minus some. The data contain tens of thousands of clones, around 92% of them seen just once; the ten biggest clones take up about 0.69%. Looked up from germline, CDR1 is LNHDA and CDR2 is SQIVND (reference sequence). Trimming cost V 3 bases and J 0 bases, with 11 bases left between them. The CDR3 runs to 15 residues. This clonotype was sampled from a female donor with multiple sclerosis, enrolled in a pregnancy study. Material: CD4+ T cells from peripheral blood mononuclear cells, obtained in the third trimester of pregnancy. J is TRBJ1-1 and V is TRBV19; D not certain. In nucleotides, the CDR3 is TGTGCCAGTAGTATGTCTTTGAACATGAACACTGAAGCTTTCTTT. It codes for CASSMSLNMNTEAFF.